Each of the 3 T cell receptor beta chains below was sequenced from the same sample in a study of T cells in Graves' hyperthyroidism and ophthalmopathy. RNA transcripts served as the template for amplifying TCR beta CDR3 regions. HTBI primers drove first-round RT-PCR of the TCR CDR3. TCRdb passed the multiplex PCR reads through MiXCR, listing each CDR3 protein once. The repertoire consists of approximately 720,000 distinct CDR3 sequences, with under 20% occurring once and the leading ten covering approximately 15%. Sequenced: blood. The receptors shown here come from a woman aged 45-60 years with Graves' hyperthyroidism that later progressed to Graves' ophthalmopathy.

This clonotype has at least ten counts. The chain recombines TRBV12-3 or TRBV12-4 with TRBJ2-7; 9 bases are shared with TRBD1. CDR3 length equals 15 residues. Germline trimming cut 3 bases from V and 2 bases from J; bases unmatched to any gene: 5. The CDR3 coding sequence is TGTGCCAGCAGTTTGGGACAGGGAAGCCCCTACGAGCAGTACTTC. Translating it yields CASSLGQGSPYEQYF.

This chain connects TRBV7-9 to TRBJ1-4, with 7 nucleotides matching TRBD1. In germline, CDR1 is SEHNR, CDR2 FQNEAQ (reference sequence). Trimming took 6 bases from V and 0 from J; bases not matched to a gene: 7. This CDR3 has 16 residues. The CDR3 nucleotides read TGTGCCAGCAGACCCGACAGGGCTCCAACTAATGAAAAACTGTTTTTT. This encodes CASRPDRAPTNEKLFF.

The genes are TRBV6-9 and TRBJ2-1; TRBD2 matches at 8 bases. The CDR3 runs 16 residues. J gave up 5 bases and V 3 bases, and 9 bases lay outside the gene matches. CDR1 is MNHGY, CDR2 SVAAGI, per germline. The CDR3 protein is CASSYRSGGGNNEQFF. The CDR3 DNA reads TGTGCCAGCAGTTACAGGAGCGGGGGAGGGAACAATGAGCAGTTCTTC.